This T cell receptor beta chain was retrieved from a study of cytomegalovirus exposure and HLA in healthy donors (TCRdb year 2017). Regarding the study in general: An earlier analysis of some 620 of the donors reported roughly 300 Gb of sequence data and 95 million to 140 million unique TCR beta sequences obtained from some 170 million T cells. To study patterns of TCR occurrence, a later analysis re-analyzed previously published TCR beta repertoires from 550 to 800 donors and added high-resolution HLA genotyping. All discovery cohort repertoires had been generated on a single sequencing platform. An early release covering roughly 640 HLA-typed donors comprised 250 to 350 gigabases of sequencing data and around 80 million unique TCR sequences. Because of strong linkage in the cohort, 4 to 6 DR-DQ haplotypes were treated as single units for association and clustering. In the later analysis, no new phenotypic data were used to find candidate immune exposures; instead, reliance was placed on TCR beta sequences and their occurrence across donors. Using immunosequencing, the study profiled T cell repertoires from 500 to 800 subjects and related those repertoires to cytomegalovirus serostatus. On average, 235,054 unique TCR beta nucleotide sequences were sequenced per donor among a few hundred genotyped donors of the cohort, with about 17% of those sequences being non-productive. In a later genetic analysis, genome-wide SNP genotypes for about 55% of the roughly 670 donors were used, and that subset was treated as a discovery cohort. The study aimed to test whether signatures of past pathogen exposure could be identified by cataloging public T cell receptors. Typing coverage varied by locus: roughly 629-640 donors for A, B, C, DRB1 and DQB1; more than 500 for DQA1; 606 for DPA1; around 490 for DPB1. Both class I and class II loci were covered by HLA typing, at four-digit resolution. Donor age, sex, ethnicity and CMV serostatus were compiled alongside the repertoire data. An earlier analysis of 500 to 750 of the donors applied high-throughput TCR beta sequencing to assess whether each TCR beta V gene segment acted as functional or pseudogenic. Of the roughly 400 genotyped donors, 81% were placed in the genetic ancestry cluster associated with self-reported Caucasian donors. To predict cytomegalovirus infection status, the study brought together high-throughput TCR immunosequencing, statistical association of individual TCRs with disease status, and machine learning. A separate validation cohort of more than 100 different subjects was used in addition to the roughly 720-subject first cohort.

The paper as a whole reports these results and caveats: Because counts were too low, approximately 18 rarely observed V segments, including chromosome 9 orphons, were excluded from the earlier analysis of a few hundred of the donors. A further reported finding was that TCR beta sequences accurately predicted the HLA-A and HLA-B alleles for most subjects in the first cohort. It was suggested by the authors that the approach could potentially be generalized to other disease states and immunological phenotypes. A total of fewer than 200 TCR beta chains were listed by the study as associated with cytomegalovirus. In a later analysis, 15,000 to 20,000 TCR beta sequences were associated with specific HLA alleles at a false discovery rate of 0.05. Linkage disequilibrium might explain the correlated functional status among segregating V segments, but an unknown experimental factor could not be ruled out. Only TCR beta chains were sequenced in this cohort, and the absence of alpha or paired-chain data limited detectable features. For the cohort, immune exposure information was limited to CMV serostatus. In a later analysis, HLA-associated TCR beta chains showed more clonal expansion and lower generation probabilities than non-associated chains that were equally common. When HLA alleles, especially DR and DQ, strongly co-occurred, TCR associations were difficult to assign to individual alleles. Broadly in line with IMGT annotations, most TCR beta V segments showed up in productive rearrangements about 87% or about 30% of the time in an earlier analysis of a few hundred of the donors. In a later analysis, several top co-occurrence clusters were reported to appear linked to parvovirus B19, influenza, CMV and Epstein-Barr virus. In a later analysis, the rate of TCR association differed among HLA loci, with DRB1 alleles having the most associated TCRs and HLA-C alleles having the fewest. Because HLA typing was missing for some donors at each locus, association tests included only the typed subset. A cluster of highly shared sequence variants was judged likely to be a technical artifact of the sequencing pipeline. Roughly uniform sequencing depth across donors was assumed in presence/absence analyses, although this assumption may not hold. Most TCR sequences were observed very rarely across donors, whereas some public TCRs were present in many individuals. An association between a missense DCLRE1C variant and V-gene and J-gene trimming of TCR beta chains was found in a later genetic analysis and replicated in an independent cohort. Because the 87-base-pair reads could not distinguish some IMGT-functional V segments, including TRBV6-2 and TRBV6-3, those segments were excluded. A few of the identified cytomegalovirus-associated TCR beta chains were confirmed in vitro to be specific for cytomegalovirus antigens. According to a later analysis, most CMV-associated TCR beta chains appeared to be HLA-restricted, and the HLA associations seemed to be driven largely by CMV exposure. Cytomegalovirus status was reported to be diagnosed by the classifier with high specificity and sensitivity in both the original and validation cohorts. A later genetic analysis reported fewer N-insertions in productive TCRs among donors in an Asian-associated ancestry cluster than the roughly 700-donor mean.

The cohort comprised under 700 healthy bone marrow donors. All cohort members were sampled while nominally healthy, although unrecorded immune exposures were likely present. Of the 666 cohort members, roughly 300 had positive CMV serostatus and 350 to 450 had negative CMV serostatus, and CMV serostatus was not recorded for the donor. A peripheral blood sample was provided by each donor, and peripheral blood mononuclear cells were used for TCR beta sequencing. Genomic DNA was extracted from the blood cell samples with the Qiagen DNeasy Blood Extraction Kit. Turning to this clone: Its binding antigen is unknown. No much larger clone is present one base from it, and per-base qualities are unavailable.

The method was the immunoSEQ multiplex PCR assay. For the multiplex PCR, a mixture combining 60 forward primers for TCR Vbeta segments and 13 reverse primers for TCR Jbeta segments was used. The CDR3 region of rearranged TCR beta genes was amplified from genomic DNA with a multiplex PCR assay. Amplified TCR beta libraries were sequenced as 87-base-pair reads on the Illumina HiSeq System. On the authors' methods: A later analysis tallied about 77 million unique TCR beta chains across the 666 repertoires, and approximately 12 million of those chains were shared by two or more donors. A nearest-neighbor algorithm error-corrected the raw reads and collapsed the reads into unique sequences, merging closely related sequences to remove PCR and sequencing errors. To assign V, D and J gene segments, CDR3 sequences were aligned to IMGT reference sequences. For a sequence to be retained, a match of at least six nucleotides to both a V gene segment and a J gene segment was required. Rearrangements were called productive when the CDR3 lacked stop codons and stayed in frame with V and J; all others were non-productive. CDR3 was defined by IMGT convention, running from the second conserved V-encoded cysteine to the conserved J-encoded phenylalanine. The earlier analysis of a few hundred of the donors excluded any sequence lacking an unambiguous match to a single V gene segment. An earlier analysis of a few hundred of the donors called V segments functional above 56.7% productive rearrangements and segregating when the between-donor standard deviation exceeded 5%. A statistical classification framework was built to diagnose cytomegalovirus status from the catalog of TCR beta chain sequences. In a later analysis, V and J genes were assigned by comparing TCR nucleotide sequences against IMGT/GENE-DB human TR gene sequences. In a later analysis, CDR3 sequences and most-parsimonious VDJ recombination scenarios were assigned using the TCRdist pipeline. In a later analysis, every TCR beta chain was defined by the combination of its CDR3 amino acid sequence and its V-gene family, and reads without a unique V-gene family were dropped. A later analysis removed nearly 600 highly shared, low-generation-probability nucleotide sequences to deal with suspected cross-contamination and a sequencing artifact. A later analysis calculated a clonal expansion index for each public chain from normalized within-repertoire ranks of inferred template counts. In a later analysis, generation probabilities were computed using a VDJ recombination model fitted to out-of-frame rearrangements, and the results were checked against IGoR. Hypergeometric tests were used in a later analysis to score TCR-TCR, TCR-HLA and TCR-CMV co-occurrence, with a repertoire-size bias correction applied to the TCR pairs. In a later analysis, false discovery rates were estimated by permuting HLA or CMV assignments 20 times. In a later analysis, co-occurring TCRs were grouped using DBSCAN, and TCRdist sequence similarity was added for clustering within HLA-allele-positive subsets. Repertoires with fewer than 30,000 or more than 120,000 public chains, plus five repertoires with anomalous nucleotide sharing, were excluded from co-occurrence clustering. Drawn from immuneACCESS, this table holds only the in-frame rearrangements with V and J called that TCRdb kept. Clones are partly lost; checked studies trace under half to an unresolved V gene and leave the rest unexplained. V and J calls and clone size follow that table, whereas D and trimming were derived from the DNA. Across this sample there are 150,000 or so clones, with 55% to 75% seen only once. 2.5% of the sample belongs to the ten largest clones.

CDR1 MNHNY and CDR2 SVGAGI are derived from the germline V gene (reference sequence). Trimming accounts for 5 bases at V and 1 base at J, while the number of junction bases matched to no gene is 9. The CDR3 runs 16 residues from the cysteine to the phenylalanine. Solely the CDR3 DNA is kept, with 48 bases framed from the first base. Sequenced input: PBMCs. The receptor was derived from a human donor in good health. The receptor chain draws on TRBV6-6 and TRBJ2-3, and TRBD2 matches 7 of the central bases. This receptor carries the CDR3 CASSPHRGRGTDTQYF. In nucleotides, the sequence is TGTGCCAGCAGTCCCCACAGAGGGAGGGGCACAGATACGCAGTATTTT.